These 20 T cell receptor beta chains share one sample of origin, sequenced in a study of blood T cells in healthy people across ages. Using a J-beta primer mix together with a sample-barcoded 5' primer, a second PCR was run for about 7 to 12 cycles. One entry per CDR3 protein results from TCRdb running MiXCR on the 5' RACE reads. The repertoire includes about 1,500,000 distinct CDR3 sequences, about 30% of them detected once, and 7.7% sits in the top ten. The sequenced sample was blood. These receptor sequences come from a woman aged 25 to 39 in good health.

The V call is TRBV24-1, the J call TRBJ2-1; D remains ambiguous. With 2 bases removed from V and 7 bases from J, the gap between germline ends came to 17 bases. There are 16 residues in the CDR3. Germline loops: CDR1 KGHDR, CDR2 SFDVKD. The CDR3 loop is CATSDWVTPTQNEQFF. The CDR3 DNA reads TGTGCCACCAGTGATTGGGTGACCCCGACACAGAATGAGCAGTTCTTC.

Notes on this clonotype: A read error may explain this, as a much larger clone is one base away. The chain employs TRBV28 and TRBJ2-1; 7 bases are a match to TRBD1. The DNA end is more similar to TRBJ2-7, so the J call may be wrong. This CDR3 has 14 residues. Germline CDR1 is MDHEN and CDR2 is SYDVKM. The CDR3 DNA is TGTGCCAGCAGTTGGGACAGCTCCTACAATGAGCAGTACTTC. Its protein product is CASSWDSSYNEQYF.

This clonotype has just a few counts. CDR3 loop: CASSQALAGANVLTF. Here the CDR3 DNA reads TGCGCCAGCAGCCAAGCGCTGGCTGGGGCCAACGTCCTGACTTTC. J is TRBJ2-6 and V is TRBV4-1; D unclear. Trimming took off 1 base at V and 2 bases at J, with 6 bases between the two ends. The CDR3 runs to 15 residues. Germline V lookup: CDR1 MGHRA, CDR2 YSYEKL.

About this clonotype itself: The junction departs from germline at one end; a sequencing error may be responsible. CDR3 sequence: CASSPATSGVSSYKQYF. The CDR3 bases are TGTGCCAGCAGCCCAGCGACTAGCGGGGTGAGCTCCTACAAGCAGTACTTC. The rearrangement joins TRBV7-9 to TRBJ2-7, with TRBD2 matching 11 bases. CDR3 length: 17 amino acids. Germline CDR1 SEHNR, CDR2 FQNEAQ (reference sequence).

The chain couples TRBV28 to TRBJ2-1; D tentatively reads TRBD1 or TRBD2 (5 bases each). The V and J ends lost 3 bases and 4 bases respectively, with 13 bases between them. CDR3 length: 15 amino acids. Germline V CDR1 and CDR2: MDHEN, SYDVKM. The CDR3 DNA reads TGTGCCAGCAGTTTTCGGGGCAGGGCGTACAATGAGCAGTTCTTC. Translation: CASSFRGRAYNEQFF.

The rearrangement joins TRBV2 to TRBJ2-2; perhaps TRBD2 as D (5 bases). CDR3 length: 15 amino acids. CDR1 and CDR2 from the germline V gene are SNHLY and FYNNEI. The V gene lost 5 bases and the J gene lost 4 bases, with 14 bases spanning the gap. The CDR3 DNA follows: TGTGCCAGCAGTCCCAATAGGAGGTCCACCGGGGAGCTGTTTTTT. Its translation is CASSPNRRSTGELFF.

The chain is built from TRBV5-1 and TRBJ2-2; 7 bases are a match to TRBD1. Germline trimming cut 4 bases from V and 2 bases from J; bases unmatched to any gene: 5. The CDR3 runs to 15 residues. The germline V gene encodes CDR1 SGHRS and CDR2 YFSETQ. The CDR3 sequence is CASSQTGPNTGELFF. CDR3 coding DNA: TGCGCCAGCAGCCAGACAGGGCCAAACACCGGGGAGCTGTTTTTT.

V usage is TRBV24-1 and J usage is TRBJ2-1; D is undetermined. Germline V gives CDR1 KGHDR, CDR2 SFDVKD. V gave up 1 base and J gave up 5 bases, with 5 bases separating them. This CDR3 has 13 residues. Here the CDR3 reads CATSDFLHNEQFF. CDR3 DNA: TGTGCCACCAGTGATTTCCTTCACAATGAGCAGTTCTTC.

About this clonotype: At one end the junction does not follow the germline gene, possibly because of a read error. The V call is TRBV28, the J call TRBJ2-3, with 9 bases identical to TRBD2. The length of the CDR3 is 15 residues. Germline-derived CDR1 and CDR2 are MDHEN and SYDVKM. The CDR3 DNA follows: TGTGCCAGCAGCCTCGGTAGCGGGAGCACAGAGACGCAGTATTTT. This codes for CASSLGSGSTETQYF.

This rearrangement joins TRBV6-5 to TRBJ2-3; D gene ambiguous. Per germline, CDR1 MNHEY and CDR2 SVGAGI. The CDR3 covers 17 residues. V dropped 0 bases and J dropped 2 bases, with 15 bases sitting between them. The CDR3 DNA is TGTGCCAGCAGTTACTCCCTCCGAGCCACCATCACAGATACGCAGTATTTT. Amino acid sequence: CASSYSLRATITDTQYF.

V and J are TRBV7-8 and TRBJ2-1; TRBD2 matches 13 bases. The CDR3 covers 18 residues. From germline, CDR1 is SGHVS and CDR2 FQNEAQ. The junction had 12 bases not matched to a gene; V was cut back by 5 bases and J by 5 bases. In DNA form, the CDR3 reads TGTGCCAGCAGCCCGGGACTAGCGGGAACTTTGGGGGACAATGAGCAGTTCTTC. Amino acid sequence: CASSPGLAGTLGDNEQFF. Filled out from reference TRBV7-8 and TRBJ2-1, the complete variable domain reads GAGVSQSPRYKVAKRGQDVALRCDPISGHVSLFWYQQALGQGPEFLTYFQNEAQLDKSGLPSDRFFAERPEGSVSTLKIQRTQQEDSAVYLCASSPGLAGTLGDNEQFFGPGTRLTVL.

Comment on this clonotype: Possible read error: a much larger clone is one base away. The chain combines TRBV27 with TRBJ2-5; TRBD2 agrees at 7 bases. The J call is uncertain, as TRBJ2-7 better fits the DNA end. CDR3 length equals 13 residues. Germline values: CDR1 MNHEY, CDR2 SMNVEV (reference sequence). The CDR3 here is CASKASGTYEQYF. CDR3 coding DNA: TGTGCCAGCAAGGCTAGCGGAACCTACGAGCAGTACTTC.

The count of this clonotype is one. At one of its ends the junction is not consistent with the germline gene, which may arise from a read error. This rearrangement joins TRBV7-2 to TRBJ2-1; D unresolved. CDR3 length: 13 residues. Germline V lookup: CDR1 SGHTA, CDR2 FQGNSA. The CDR3 loop reads CANSTRTANEQFF. In DNA, the CDR3 is TGTGCCAACAGCACGCGGACGGCCAATGAGCAGTTCTTC. Looking up the rest from reference TRBV7-2 and TRBJ2-1 gives the full variable domain: GAGVSQSPSNKVTEKGKDVELRCDPISGHTALYWYRQSLGQGLEFLIYFQGNSAPDKSGLPSDRFSAERTGGSVSTLTIQRTQQEDSAVYLCANSTRTANEQFFGPGTRLTVL.

On this clonotype itself: A much larger clone sits a single nucleotide away, making a read error possible. V is TRBV12-3 or TRBV12-4 and J is TRBJ2-7; the match to TRBD2 covers 7 bases. The CDR3 contains 14 residues. The trim removed 6 bases at V and 1 base at J, leaving 6 bases unmatched. This CDR3 reads CASSPSGKSYEQYF. CDR3 DNA: TGTGCCAGCAGCCCTAGCGGAAAATCCTACGAGCAGTACTTC.

This clonotype was detected ten times or more. As DNA, the CDR3 is TGCGCCAGCAGCTTGAAGGGAATAGACTACGAGCAGTACTTC. It specifies CASSLKGIDYEQYF. The rearrangement joins TRBV5-1 to TRBJ2-7; D gene unclear. CDR1 SGHRS and CDR2 YFSETQ come from the germline V gene. The CDR3 extends over 14 amino acids. Trimming cost V 1 base and J 3 bases, with 11 bases left between them.

This clonotype was counted ten times or more. The CDR3, as DNA: TGCAGTGCCCCACAGGGGCCCTCTAACTATGGCTACACCTTC. Encoded protein: CSAPQGPSNYGYTF. V and J are TRBV20-1 and TRBJ1-2, with 7 bases identical to TRBD1. The V gene end was trimmed by 6 bases and the J gene end by 0 bases; junction bases not matched to a gene: 7. Germline V lookup: CDR1 DFQATT, CDR2 SNEGSKA (reference sequence). There are 14 residues in the CDR3.

Regarding this clonotype: A read error may be the cause here, since a much bigger clone is one base away. The CDR3 DNA reads TGTGCCAGCAGCCAAGGGCTCAGGGGAGGCGAGCAGTTCTTC. It yields the protein CASSQGLRGGEQFF. The rearrangement joins TRBV3-1 to TRBJ2-1; D may be TRBD1 or TRBD2 (6 bases each). CDR3 length: 14 amino acids. Trimming pared 1 base from V and 10 bases from J, leaving 14 bases between. The germline CDR1 and CDR2 sequences are LGHDT and YNNKEL (reference sequence).

The rearrangement uses TRBV3-1 and TRBJ1-1; possibly TRBD1 for D (6 bases). Deletions cut 0 bases from V and 2 bases from J, with 22 bases between. The CDR3 is made up of 19 amino acids. Germline values: CDR1 LGHDT, CDR2 YNNKEL (reference sequence). CDR3 in amino acids: CASSQDLSGGLSINTEAFF. CDR3 DNA sequence: TGTGCCAGCAGCCAAGATCTGTCGGGGGGCCTAAGCATAAACACTGAAGCTTTCTTT.

The chain employs TRBV2 and TRBJ2-3; the match to TRBD2 covers 7 bases. The V segment lost 2 bases and the J segment 2 bases; nucleotides outside the gene matches: 4. This CDR3 is built from 15 residues. The germline gives CDR1 SNHLY, CDR2 FYNNEI. CDR3 nucleotide sequence: TGTGCCAGCAGTGAACGGCGGGGGAACACAGATACGCAGTATTTT. It specifies CASSERRGNTDTQYF. The full variable domain, in which reference TRBV2 and TRBJ2-3 provide the parts outside the CDR3, is EPEVTQTPSHQVTQMGQEVILRCVPISNHLYFYWYRQILGQKVEFLVSFYNNEISEKSEIFDDQFSVERPDGSNFTLKIRSTKLEDSAMYFCASSERRGNTDTQYFGPGTRLTVL.

This clonotype has only a few counts. J is TRBJ2-2 and V is TRBV12-3 or TRBV12-4; 11 bases are a match to TRBD2. The CDR3 covers 17 residues. Trimming cost V 2 bases and J 5 bases; bases outside gene matches: 7. The DNA for the CDR3 is TGTGCCAGCAGTTTATTTAGCGGGAGGGCCAATACCGGGGAGCTGTTTTTT. Its protein product is CASSLFSGRANTGELFF.